The clone carrying this T cell receptor (beta chain) showed up just once. Its target is unknown. These data belong to a study of cytomegalovirus exposure and HLA in healthy donors. Study background: About 85 million unique TCRs from HLA-typed donors were held in an early release of data.

Study-level results: Researchers catalogued roughly 170 TCR beta chains as cytomegalovirus-associated.

Among the donors, all were healthy bone marrow donors. 13 Jbeta primers and 60 Vbeta primers were used for the PCR. The repertoire was sequenced with immunoSEQ multiplex PCR; TCRdb's copy has only in-frame clones and lacks some. The sample records about 180,000 clones, 82% being singletons. J was trimmed by 2 bases and V by 5 bases; bases with no gene match: 7. The CDR3 covers 16 residues. The germline V gene encodes CDR1 SGHNT and CDR2 YENEEA. The sequence was collected from a man aged 40-49 years in good health and CMV-seronegative. J is TRBJ1-1 and V is TRBV11-3; 11 nucleotides align to TRBD1. Input material: PBMCs. CDR3 DNA: TGTGCCAGCAGCCCGAGGACAGGGGGCATCAACACTGAAGCTTTCTTT. Protein: CASSPRTGGINTEAFF.